This T cell receptor beta chain was sequenced in a study of OX40 agonist ivuxolimab in advanced cancers. The germline V and J ends were trimmed by 1 base and 7 bases, with 8 bases remaining between them. Per the germline V gene, CDR1 is DFQATT and CDR2 is SNEGSKA (reference sequence). This CDR3 contains 11 residues. The data were produced by immunoSEQ multiplex PCR, yet TCRdb's version contains in-frame clones alone and is incomplete. The sample yields about 73,000 clones, 80% to 90% seen once. This TCR was sampled from an adult with an advanced solid tumor such as melanoma, head and neck, liver or kidney cancer. This specimen consisted of CD4+ or CD8+ T cells sorted from blood, obtained in a trial of the OX40 agonist ivuxolimab. The chain links TRBV20-1 to TRBJ2-7; no definite D call. The CDR3 region is CSARAKYEQYF. CDR3 coding DNA: TGCAGTGCTAGAGCCAAGTATGAGCAGTACTTC.